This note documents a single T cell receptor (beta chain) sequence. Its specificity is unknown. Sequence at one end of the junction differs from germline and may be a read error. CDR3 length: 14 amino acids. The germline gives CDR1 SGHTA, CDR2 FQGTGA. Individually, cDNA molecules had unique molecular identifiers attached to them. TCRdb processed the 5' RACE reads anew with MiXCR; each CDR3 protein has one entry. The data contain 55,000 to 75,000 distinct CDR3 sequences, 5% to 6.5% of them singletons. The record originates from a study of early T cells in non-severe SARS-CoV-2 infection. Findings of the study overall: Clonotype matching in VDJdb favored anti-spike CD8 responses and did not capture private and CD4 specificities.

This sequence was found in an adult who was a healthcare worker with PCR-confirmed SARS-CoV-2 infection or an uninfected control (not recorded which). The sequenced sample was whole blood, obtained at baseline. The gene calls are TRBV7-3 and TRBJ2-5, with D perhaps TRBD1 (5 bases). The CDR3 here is CASSLQGGQETKYF. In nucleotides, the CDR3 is TGTGCCAGCAGCTTACAGGGCGGACAAGAGACCAAGTACTTC.